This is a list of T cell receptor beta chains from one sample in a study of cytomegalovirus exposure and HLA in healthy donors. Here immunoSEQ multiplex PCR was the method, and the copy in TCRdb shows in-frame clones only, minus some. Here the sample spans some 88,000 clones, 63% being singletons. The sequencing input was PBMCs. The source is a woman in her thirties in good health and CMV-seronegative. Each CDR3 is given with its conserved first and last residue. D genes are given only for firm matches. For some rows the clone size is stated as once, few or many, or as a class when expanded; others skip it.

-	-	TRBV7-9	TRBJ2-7	TGTGCCAGCAGCCTGTTAGTGAGGGAAGACTACGAGCAGTACTTC	CASSLLVREDYEQYF
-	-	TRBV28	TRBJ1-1	TGTGCCAGCAGTGGGGGTAGCTTCGGGGGGACTGAAGCTTTCTTT	CASSGGSFGGTEAFF
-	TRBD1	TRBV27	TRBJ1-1	TGTGCCAGCAGTCTCCGACAGGGGATCACTGAAGCTTTCTTT	CASSLRQGITEAFF
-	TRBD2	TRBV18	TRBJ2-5	TGTGCCAGCTCACCCGACCTAGCGGGAGGTTTCCAAGAGACCCAGTACTTC	CASSPDLAGGFQETQYF
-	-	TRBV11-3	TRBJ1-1	TGTGCCAGCAGTTCTACAGCAGTAAACACTGAAGCTTTCTTT	CASSSTAVNTEAFF
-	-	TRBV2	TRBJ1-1	TGTGCCAGCAGTGAAATTCCCGGGGACACTGAAGCTTTCTTT	CASSEIPGDTEAFF
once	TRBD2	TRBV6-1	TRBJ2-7	TGTGCCAGCAGTGACCCCCGGACCAGCGGGGGGTACGAGCAGTACTTC	CASSDPRTSGGYEQYF
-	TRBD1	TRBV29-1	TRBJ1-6	TGCAGCACCAGACAGGGGGCTAGTTCACCCCTCCACTTT	CSTRQGASSPLHF
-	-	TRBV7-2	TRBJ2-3	TGTGCCAGCAGCCTTAGGACAGCAGATACGCAGTATTTT	CASSLRTADTQYF
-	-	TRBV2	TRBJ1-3	TGTGCCAGCAGCGGGACTCTTGGAAACACCATATATTTT	CASSGTLGNTIYF
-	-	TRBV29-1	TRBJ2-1	TGCAGCGGGGGAAGGGTAGGGGGTGAGCAGTTCTTC	CSGGRVGGEQFF
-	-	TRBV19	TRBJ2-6	TGTGCCAGTAGTATTCGTCAGGGGCAGGGGGCCAACGTCCTGACTTTC	CASSIRQGQGANVLTF
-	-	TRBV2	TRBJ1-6	TGTGCCAGCAGGCGGGGGGCAGATTCACCCCTCCACTTT	CASRRGADSPLHF
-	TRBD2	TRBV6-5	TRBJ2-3	TGTGCCAGCAGTTACTTAGTAGCGGGAGGCACAGATACGCAGTATTTT	CASSYLVAGGTDTQYF
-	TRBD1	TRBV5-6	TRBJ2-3	TGTGCCAGCATCTCCGGGACAGGGGAAAGGGTTACGCAGTATTTT	CASISGTGERVTQYF
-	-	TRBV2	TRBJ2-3	TGTGCCAGCAGTGAACCCGGGGGTTACAGCACAGATACGCAGTATTTT	CASSEPGGYSTDTQYF
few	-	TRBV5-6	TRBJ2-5	TGTGCCAGCAGCTTGCTTACAGGGACAGAGACCCAGTACTTC	CASSLLTGTETQYF
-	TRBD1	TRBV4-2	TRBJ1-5	TGTGCCAGCAGCCAACCTGACAGGGAGGCTTCTGGTCAGCCCCAGCATTTT	CASSQPDREASGQPQHF
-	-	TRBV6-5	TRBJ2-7	TGTGCCAGCAGCCCTTTCTCGGACAGTTACTACGAGCAGTACTTC	CASSPFSDSYYEQYF
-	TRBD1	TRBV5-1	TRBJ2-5	TGCGCCAGCAGCTCGACAGGGGGCGCGAAGACCCAGTACTTC	CASSSTGGAKTQYF
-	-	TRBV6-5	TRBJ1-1	TGTGCCAGCAGTCACAGGGTCAACACTGAAGCTTTCTTT	CASSHRVNTEAFF
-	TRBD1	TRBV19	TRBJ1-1	TGTGCCAGTAGTAGGGGACAGCCCTTTGAAGCTTTCTTT	CASSRGQPFEAFF
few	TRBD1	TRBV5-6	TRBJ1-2	TGTGCCAGCAGCTTGCTTCAGGGGGTGCCGTATGGCTACACCTTC	CASSLLQGVPYGYTF
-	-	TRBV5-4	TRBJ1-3	TGTGCCAGCAGCTTGGGTTCACAGGGTAACACCATATATTTT	CASSLGSQGNTIYF
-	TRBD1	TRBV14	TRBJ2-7	TGTGCCAGCAGCCACGGGACAGGGGCGCCCTCCTACTACGAGCAGTACTTC	CASSHGTGAPSYYEQYF
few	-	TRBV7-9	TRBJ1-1	TGTGCCAGCAGCTTAGGATCGGGGACACAGAACACTGAAGCTTTCTTT	CASSLGSGTQNTEAFF
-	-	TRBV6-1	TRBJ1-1	TGTGCCAGCAGGGCGACGGGGGGTGGCACTGAAGCTTTCTTT	CASRATGGGTEAFF
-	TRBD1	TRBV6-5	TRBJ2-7	TGTGCCAGCAGGAAGGACAGGGGGGCCTACGAGCAGTACTTC	CASRKDRGAYEQYF
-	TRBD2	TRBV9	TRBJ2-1	TGTGCCAGCAGCGTAGGGACTAGCGGTTACAATGAGCAGTTCTTC	CASSVGTSGYNEQFF
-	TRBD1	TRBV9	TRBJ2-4	TGTGCCAGCAGCGTAGGGGGGACAGGGGGGGACATTCAGTACTTC	CASSVGGTGGDIQYF
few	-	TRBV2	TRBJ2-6	TGTGCCAGCAGGCCAGGACAAGCCGTGGCTGGGGCCAACGTCCTGACTTTC	CASRPGQAVAGANVLTF
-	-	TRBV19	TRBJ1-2	TGTGCCAGTACGGAGGGGCGTTATGGCTACACCTTC	CASTEGRYGYTF
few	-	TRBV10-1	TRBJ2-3	TGCGCCACCCGTGGCGGGTTCACAGATACGCAGTATTTT	CATRGGFTDTQYF
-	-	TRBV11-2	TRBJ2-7	TGTGCCAGCAGCGGCCACTACGAGCAGTACTTC	CASSGHYEQYF
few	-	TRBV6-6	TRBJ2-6	TGTGCCAGCAGTTACGTCAGCTCTGGGGCCAACGTCCTGACTTTC	CASSYVSSGANVLTF
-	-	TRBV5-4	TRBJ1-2	TGTGCCAGCAGCTTCGGGAGAAGGAGAGGCTACACCTTC	CASSFGRRRGYTF
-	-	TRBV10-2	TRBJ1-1	TGCGCCAGCACCCCGCGGGGGGAATGGGCTTTCTTT	CASTPRGEWAFF
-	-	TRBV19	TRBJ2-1	TGTGCCAGTAGTATGGGACACCTTCCCGAGCAGTTCTTC	CASSMGHLPEQFF
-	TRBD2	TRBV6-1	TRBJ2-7	TGTGCCAGTTATAGCGGGGGAGGGGTACTCTACGAGCAGTACTTC	CASYSGGGVLYEQYF
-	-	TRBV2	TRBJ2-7	TGTGCCAGCAGAGAAGGGCAGGCCTACGAGCAGTACTTC	CASREGQAYEQYF
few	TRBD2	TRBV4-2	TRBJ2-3	TGTGCCAGCAGCCAAGAAACCCGACTAAGCGGGAGGGCCAGCACAGATACGCAGTATTTT	CASSQETRLSGRASTDTQYF
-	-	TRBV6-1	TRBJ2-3	TGTGCCAGCAGTGAAATCGGGACTAGCACAGATACGCAGTATTTT	CASSEIGTSTDTQYF
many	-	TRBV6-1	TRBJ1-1	TGTGCCAGCAGTGTCAGGTGGAACACTGAAGCTTTCTTT	CASSVRWNTEAFF
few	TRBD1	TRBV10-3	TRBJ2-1	TGTGCCATCTGGGACAGTACTACAAACAATGAGCAGTTCTTC	CAIWDSTTNNEQFF
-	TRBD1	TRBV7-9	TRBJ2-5	TGTGCCAGCAGCTTAAGACAGGGGTTAAGGGAAGAGACCCAGTACTTC	CASSLRQGLREETQYF
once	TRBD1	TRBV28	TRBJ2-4	TGTGCCAGCAGTTTCGGGGACAGGGGCATTCAGTACTTC	CASSFGDRGIQYF